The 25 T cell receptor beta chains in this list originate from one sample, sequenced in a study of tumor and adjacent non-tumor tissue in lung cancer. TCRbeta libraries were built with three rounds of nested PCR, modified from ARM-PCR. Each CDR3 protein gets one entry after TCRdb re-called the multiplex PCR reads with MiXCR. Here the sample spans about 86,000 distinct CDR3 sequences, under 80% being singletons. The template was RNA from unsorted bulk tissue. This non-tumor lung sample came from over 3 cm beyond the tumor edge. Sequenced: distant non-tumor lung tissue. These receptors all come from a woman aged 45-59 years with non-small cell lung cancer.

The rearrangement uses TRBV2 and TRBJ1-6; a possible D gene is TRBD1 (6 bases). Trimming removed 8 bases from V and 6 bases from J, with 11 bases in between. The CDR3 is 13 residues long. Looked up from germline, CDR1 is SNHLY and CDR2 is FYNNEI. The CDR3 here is CASRRGVNSPLHF. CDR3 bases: TGTGCCAGCCGAAGGGGGGTTAATTCACCCCTCCACTTT.

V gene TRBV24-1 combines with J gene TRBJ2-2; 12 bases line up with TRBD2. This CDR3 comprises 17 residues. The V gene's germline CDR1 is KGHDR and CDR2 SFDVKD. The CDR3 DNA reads TGTGTCTCCAGTGTCCGGACTAGCGGGACGAACACCGGGGAGCTGTTTTTT. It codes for CVSSVRTSGTNTGELFF.

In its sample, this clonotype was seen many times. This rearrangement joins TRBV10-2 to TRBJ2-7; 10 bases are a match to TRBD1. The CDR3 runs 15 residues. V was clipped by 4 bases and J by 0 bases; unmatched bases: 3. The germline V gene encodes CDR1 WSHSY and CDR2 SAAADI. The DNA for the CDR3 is TGCGCCAGCAGTGGATGGGACAGGGGCTCCTACGAGCAGTACTTC. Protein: CASSGWDRGSYEQYF.

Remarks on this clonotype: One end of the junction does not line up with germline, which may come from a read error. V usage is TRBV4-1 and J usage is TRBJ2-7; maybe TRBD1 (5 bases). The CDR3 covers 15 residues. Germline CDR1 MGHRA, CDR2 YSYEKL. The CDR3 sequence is CAGSQTLTDSYEQYF. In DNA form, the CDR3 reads TGCGCCGGCAGCCAAACCCTGACAGACTCCTATGAGCAGTATTTC.

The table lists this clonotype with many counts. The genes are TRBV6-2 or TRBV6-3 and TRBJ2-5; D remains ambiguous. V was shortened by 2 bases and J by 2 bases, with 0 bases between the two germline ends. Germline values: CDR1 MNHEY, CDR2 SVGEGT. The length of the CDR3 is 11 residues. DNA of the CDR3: TGTGCCAGCAGTTACCAAGAGACCCAGTACTTC. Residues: CASSYQETQYF.

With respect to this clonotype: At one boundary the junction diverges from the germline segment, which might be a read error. DNA of the CDR3: TGCGGCGTTAGGACGGATGCCTACGAACAGTACTTC. Translation gives CGVRTDAYEQYF. The chain is built from TRBV29-1 and TRBJ2-7; D not resolved. The V gene's germline CDR1 is SQVTM and CDR2 ANQGSEA. The CDR3 is 12 amino acids.

The CDR3 sequence: CASGSTGHNEQFF. The CDR3 bases are TGTGCCAGCGGCTCGACAGGGCATAATGAGCAGTTCTTC. J is TRBJ2-1 and V is TRBV5-6, with 7 nucleotides matching TRBD1. The CDR3 runs to 13 residues. The junction had 8 bases not matched to a gene; V was cut back by 7 bases and J by 7 bases. CDR1 is SGHDT, CDR2 YYEEEE, per germline.

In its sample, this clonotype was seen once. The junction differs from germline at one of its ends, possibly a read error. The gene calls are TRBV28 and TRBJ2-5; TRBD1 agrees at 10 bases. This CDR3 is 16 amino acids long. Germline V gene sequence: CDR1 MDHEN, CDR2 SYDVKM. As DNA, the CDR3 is TGCGCCAGCAGTACTCCGGGACAGGGGCAGAAAGAGACCCAGTACTTC. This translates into CASSTPGQGQKETQYF.

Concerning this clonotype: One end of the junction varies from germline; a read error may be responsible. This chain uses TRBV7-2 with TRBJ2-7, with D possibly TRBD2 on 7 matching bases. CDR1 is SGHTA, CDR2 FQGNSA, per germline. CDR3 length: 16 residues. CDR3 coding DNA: TGTGCCAGCAACTTACGCGCGAGGGGGGGAATCTACGAGCAGTACTTC. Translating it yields CASNLRARGGIYEQYF.

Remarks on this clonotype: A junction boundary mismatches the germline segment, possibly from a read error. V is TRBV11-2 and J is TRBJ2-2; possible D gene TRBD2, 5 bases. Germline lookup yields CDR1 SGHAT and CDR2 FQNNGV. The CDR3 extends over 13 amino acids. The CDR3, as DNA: TGTGCCAGTAGCTTCGAGAACATCGGGGAGCTATTTTTT. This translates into CASSFENIGELFF.

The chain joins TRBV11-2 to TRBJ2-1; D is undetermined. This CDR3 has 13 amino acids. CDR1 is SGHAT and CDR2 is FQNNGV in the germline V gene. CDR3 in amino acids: CDNSLESFNEQFF. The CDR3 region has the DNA TGTGACAACAGCTTAGAGAGCTTCAATGAGCAGTTCTTC.

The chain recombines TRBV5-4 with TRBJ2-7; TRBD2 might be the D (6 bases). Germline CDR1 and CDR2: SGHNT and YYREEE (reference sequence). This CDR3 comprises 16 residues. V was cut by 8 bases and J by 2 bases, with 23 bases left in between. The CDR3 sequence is CASSLLTGTPTYEQYF. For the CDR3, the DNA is TGTGCCAGTAGCCTCCTCACCGGGACTCCGACCTACGAGCAGTACTTC. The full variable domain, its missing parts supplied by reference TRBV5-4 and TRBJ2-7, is ETGVTQSPTHLIKTRGQQVTLRCSSQSGHNTVSWYQQALGQGPQFIFQYYREEENGRGNFPPRFSGLQFPNYSSELNVNALELDDSALYLCASSLLTGTPTYEQYFGPGTRLTVT.

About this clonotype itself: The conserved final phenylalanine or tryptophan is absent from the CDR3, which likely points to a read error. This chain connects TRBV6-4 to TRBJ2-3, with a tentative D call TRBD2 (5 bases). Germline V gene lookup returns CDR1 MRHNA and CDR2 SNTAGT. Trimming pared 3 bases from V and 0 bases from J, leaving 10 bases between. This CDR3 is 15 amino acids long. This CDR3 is CASSEDRGSTDTQYY. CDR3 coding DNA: TGTGCCAGCAGTGAAGATAGAGGGAGCACAGATACGCAGTATTAT.

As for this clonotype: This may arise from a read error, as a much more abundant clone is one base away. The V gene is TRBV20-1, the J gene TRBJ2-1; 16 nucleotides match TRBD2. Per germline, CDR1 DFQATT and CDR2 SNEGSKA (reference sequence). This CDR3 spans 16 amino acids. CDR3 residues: CSAPGLAGGPYNERFF. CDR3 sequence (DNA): TGCAGTGCTCCGGGACTAGCGGGAGGGCCCTACAATGAGCGGTTCTTC.

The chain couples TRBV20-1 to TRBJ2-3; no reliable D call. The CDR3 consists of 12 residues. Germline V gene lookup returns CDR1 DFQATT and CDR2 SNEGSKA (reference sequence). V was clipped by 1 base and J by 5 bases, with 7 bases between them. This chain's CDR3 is CSARVVGDTQYF. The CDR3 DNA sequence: TGCAGTGCTAGAGTCGTGGGAGATACGCAGTATTTT.

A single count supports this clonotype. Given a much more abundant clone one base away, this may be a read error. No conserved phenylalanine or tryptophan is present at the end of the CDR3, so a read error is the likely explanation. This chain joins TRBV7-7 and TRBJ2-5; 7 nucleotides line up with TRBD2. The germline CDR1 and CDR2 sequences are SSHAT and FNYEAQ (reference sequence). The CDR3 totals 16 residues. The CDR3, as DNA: TGTGCTAGCAGCATCGGGGGGTGGGGCGGCCAAGAGACCCAGTACTTG. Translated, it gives CASSIGGWGGQETQYL.

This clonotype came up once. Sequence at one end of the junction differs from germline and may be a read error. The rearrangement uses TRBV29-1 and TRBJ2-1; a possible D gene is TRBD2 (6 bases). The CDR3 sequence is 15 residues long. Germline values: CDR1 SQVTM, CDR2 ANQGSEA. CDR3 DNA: TGCATTGTTGAACTGTCCGGGAGCTCCTACAATGGGCAGTTCTTC. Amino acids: CIVELSGSSYNGQFF.

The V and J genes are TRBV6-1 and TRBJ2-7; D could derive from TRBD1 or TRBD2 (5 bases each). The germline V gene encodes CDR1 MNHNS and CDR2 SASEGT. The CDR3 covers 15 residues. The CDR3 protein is CASSPRVTDYYEQYV. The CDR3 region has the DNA TGTGCAAGCAGTCCCCGAGTGACAGACTACTACGAACAGTACGTC.

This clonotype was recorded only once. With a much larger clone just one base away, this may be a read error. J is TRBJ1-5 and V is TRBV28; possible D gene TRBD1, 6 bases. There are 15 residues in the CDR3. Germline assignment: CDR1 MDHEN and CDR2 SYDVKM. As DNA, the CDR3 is TGTCCCAGCAGTTTAGCCAGGGGAGGCAATCAGCCCCAGCATTTT. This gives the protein CPSSLARGGNQPQHF.

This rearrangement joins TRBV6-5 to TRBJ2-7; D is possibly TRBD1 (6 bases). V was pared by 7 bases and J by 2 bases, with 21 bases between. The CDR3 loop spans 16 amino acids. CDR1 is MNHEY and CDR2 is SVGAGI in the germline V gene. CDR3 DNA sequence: TGTGCCAGCACCAAAAACGCCGGGGCAGGGGCCTACGAGCAGTACTTC. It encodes CASTKNAGAGAYEQYF.

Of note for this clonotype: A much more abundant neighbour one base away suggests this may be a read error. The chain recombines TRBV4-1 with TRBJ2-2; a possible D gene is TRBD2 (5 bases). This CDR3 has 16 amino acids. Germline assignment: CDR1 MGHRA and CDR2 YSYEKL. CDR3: CARSQAGSINTGELLF. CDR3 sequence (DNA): TGCGCCAGGAGCCAAGCCGGGTCGATTAACACCGGGGAGCTGCTTTTT.

The CDR3 spells CSASVANGNDEQFF. The DNA of the CDR3 is TGCAGTGCTAGCGTCGCTAACGGGAACGATGAGCAGTTCTTC. The chain is built from TRBV20-1 and TRBJ2-1; a weak D match, TRBD2 (5 bases). Germline V gene lookup returns CDR1 DFQATT and CDR2 SNEGSKA (reference sequence). This CDR3 has 14 residues. With 3 bases removed from V and 8 bases from J, the gap between germline ends came to 17 bases.

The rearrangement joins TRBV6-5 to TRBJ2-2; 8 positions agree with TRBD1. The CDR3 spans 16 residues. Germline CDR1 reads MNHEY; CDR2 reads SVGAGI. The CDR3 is CANGDPTGGVHAELFF. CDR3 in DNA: TGTGCTAACGGGGACCCCACAGGGGGTGTTCACGCGGAGCTGTTTTTT.

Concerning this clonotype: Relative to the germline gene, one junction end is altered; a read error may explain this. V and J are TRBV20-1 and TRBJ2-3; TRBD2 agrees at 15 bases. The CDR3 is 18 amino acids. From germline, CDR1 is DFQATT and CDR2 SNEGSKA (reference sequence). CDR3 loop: CTARIVGLAGGSTDTQYF. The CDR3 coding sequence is TGCACTGCTAGAATTGTGGGACTAGCGGGGGGTAGCACAGATACGCAGTATTTT.

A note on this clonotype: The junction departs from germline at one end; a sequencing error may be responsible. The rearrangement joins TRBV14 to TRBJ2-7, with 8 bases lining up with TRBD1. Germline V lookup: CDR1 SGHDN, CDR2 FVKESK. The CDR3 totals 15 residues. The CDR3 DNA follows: TGTGTCAGCAGCCACGGGACAGGTATGCCCTACGAGCAGTACTTC. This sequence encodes CVSSHGTGMPYEQYF.